The rows below give T cell receptor beta chains drawn from one sample of a study of cytomegalovirus exposure and HLA in healthy donors. Here immunoSEQ multiplex PCR was the method, and the copy in TCRdb shows in-frame clones only, minus some. The data hold 220,000 or so clones, with approximately 80% observed a single time. What was sequenced was PBMCs. Receptors were obtained from a woman aged 25 to 39 in good health and CMV-seropositive. The CDR3 runs from the conserved cysteine through the conserved F or W. A D gene is named only where the DNA matches it firmly. Not all rows give a size; the values are once, few, many and, for expanded clones, a class.

clone size | D gene | J gene | V gene | CDR3 DNA | CDR3 protein
- | - | TRBJ1-5 | TRBV19 | TGTGCCAGTAAAGACAGGCAGTATAGCAATCAGCCCCAGCATTTT | CASKDRQYSNQPQHF
- | - | TRBJ1-1 | TRBV27 | TGTGCCAGCTGGAGAAGGGGGGCCCCCACTGAAGCTTTCTTT | CASWRRGAPTEAFF
- | - | TRBJ2-1 | TRBV28 | TGTGCCAGCAGTTCCCCAGGACTTTACAATGAGCAGTTCTTC | CASSSPGLYNEQFF
once | - | TRBJ1-2 | TRBV18 | TGTGCCAGCTCACCATTGATCGGGCCAGCTAACTATGGCTACACCTTC | CASSPLIGPANYGYTF
few | - | TRBJ2-7 | TRBV7-9 | TGTGCCAGCAGCCCGAGGATTCCCTACGAGCAGTACTTC | CASSPRIPYEQYF
- | TRBD2 | TRBJ2-1 | TRBV10-3 | TGTGCCATCTCAGCGGGAGAATACGATGAGCAGTTCTTC | CAISAGEYDEQFF
- | TRBD1 | TRBJ1-2 | TRBV28 | TGTGCCAGCAGTTTCGGACAGGGGGGTCGTACGTATGGCTACACCTTC | CASSFGQGGRTYGYTF
few | - | TRBJ2-5 | TRBV30 | TGTGCCTGGAACAGCCAAGAGACCCAGTACTTC | CAWNSQETQYF
- | - | TRBJ2-1 | TRBV9 | TGTGCCAGCACCCGTGGGGAGGCCAACTACAATGAGCAGTTCTTC | CASTRGEANYNEQFF
once | TRBD1 | TRBJ1-2 | TRBV2 | TGTGCCAGCAGTGAAGAGGGGGCCCTTGGGGGTGGCTACACCTTC | CASSEEGALGGGYTF
- | - | TRBJ1-2 | TRBV6-1 | TGTGCCAGCAGGGACTCCCTTAACTATGGCTACACCTTC | CASRDSLNYGYTF
once | - | TRBJ1-2 | TRBV5-1 | TGCGCCAGCAGTAGCCTTACGGACCTTACTAACTATGGCTACACCTTC | CASSSLTDLTNYGYTF
- | TRBD1 | TRBJ1-1 | TRBV27 | TGTGCCAGCAGTTCCTCGGACAGGGCAATTACTAAAGCTTTCTTT | CASSSSDRAITKAFF
- | TRBD1 | TRBJ1-2 | TRBV30 | TGTGCCTGGGCTGCATTGGGGCAGGGGGAGCAGGGCTATGGCTACACCTTC | CAWAALGQGEQGYGYTF
once | - | TRBJ1-4 | TRBV7-9 | TGTGCCAGCAGCCCCGGGACGGGGAAGGAAAAACTGTTTTTT | CASSPGTGKEKLFF
- | TRBD2 | TRBJ2-7 | TRBV28 | TGTGCCAGCACCAATATAGCGGGCGGATACGAGCAGTACTTC | CASTNIAGGYEQYF
- | - | TRBJ2-3 | TRBV11-2 | TGTGCCAGCAGCTCGTTTCTAGATACGCAGTATTTT | CASSSFLDTQYF
- | - | TRBJ2-7 | TRBV4-2 | TGTGCCAGCAGCCAAGGTGGCCGCTCCTACGAGCAGTACTTC | CASSQGGRSYEQYF
- | TRBD2 | TRBJ2-7 | TRBV5-6 | TGTGCCAGCACCTCGACTAGCGGGAGAAGGGACGAGCAGTACTTC | CASTSTSGRRDEQYF
- | - | TRBJ1-1 | TRBV6-5 | TGTGCCAGCAGTTACTTGGAGAACACTGAAGCTTTCTTT | CASSYLENTEAFF
once | - | TRBJ2-3 | TRBV28 | TGTGCCAGCAGTTTATCTACTAGCACAGATACGCAGTATTTT | CASSLSTSTDTQYF
- | - | TRBJ1-2 | TRBV10-3 | TGTGCCATCAGTGGGGGGGGAAACTATGGCTACACCTTC | CAISGGGNYGYTF
- | - | TRBJ1-1 | TRBV30 | TGTGCCTGGAGTGGGGGAAACACTGAAGCTTTCTTT | CAWSGGNTEAFF
- | - | TRBJ2-3 | TRBV19 | TGTGCCAGTAGTGTCCTGTCTATCAGAGACACAGATACGCAGTATTTT | CASSVLSIRDTDTQYF
- | TRBD1 | TRBJ1-3 | TRBV2 | TGTGCCAGCAGTGCATTTACGGGACAGGGGGACTACACCATATATTTT | CASSAFTGQGDYTIYF
- | - | TRBJ1-1 | TRBV30 | TGTGCCTGGAGTGTACTGCGGGGCACTGAAGCTTTCTTT | CAWSVLRGTEAFF
- | - | TRBJ1-1 | TRBV5-6 | TGTGCCAGCAGCTTGTTCCGGTCGGGAGGGAACACTGAAGCTTTCTTT | CASSLFRSGGNTEAFF
- | TRBD2 | TRBJ2-1 | TRBV15 | TGTGCCACCAGCAGAGAACTAGCGGGAGAACGGGCTGAGCAGTTCTTC | CATSRELAGERAEQFF
- | TRBD2 | TRBJ2-7 | TRBV30 | TGTGCCTGGGGTGTAGGACGAACTAGCGGGAGGAAAGCCTACGAGCAGTACTTC | CAWGVGRTSGRKAYEQYF
- | - | TRBJ1-5 | TRBV28 | TGTGCCAGCAGTCAGGATGCTAGGGGGTCAAGTCAGCCCCAGCATTTT | CASSQDARGSSQPQHF
- | - | TRBJ1-2 | TRBV5-6 | TGTGCCAGCAGCCCGGACGGCTATGGCTACACCTTC | CASSPDGYGYTF
- | - | TRBJ1-2 | TRBV4-1 | TGCGCCAGCAGCCAAAGGGGGTCAGGCTTCGGCTATGGCTACACCTTC | CASSQRGSGFGYGYTF
- | - | TRBJ1-1 | TRBV6-5 | TGTGCCAGCGGTAGTGGTTTTGGAGCTTTCTTT | CASGSGFGAFF
- | TRBD2 | TRBJ2-7 | TRBV5-4 | TGTGCCAGCAGCCTGGGGGGACTAGCGGAAACCTACGAGCAGTACTTC | CASSLGGLAETYEQYF
- | - | TRBJ2-7 | TRBV12-5 | TGTGCTAGTGGTTTGGAAACAGAGAAGCTAGTAAGGAACCCCTACGAGCAGTACTTC | CASGLETEKLVRNPYEQYF
- | - | TRBJ1-5 | TRBV19 | TGTGCCAGTAGCACTGACAGACTGGGGCAGCCCCAGCATTTT | CASSTDRLGQPQHF
- | - | TRBJ1-5 | TRBV7-8 | TGTGCCAGCAGCTTAGGCACAAGCAATCAGCCCCAGCATTTT | CASSLGTSNQPQHF
- | - | TRBJ1-5 | TRBV6-1 | TGTGCCAGCATCTTCGACAGTAATAATCAGCCCCAGCATTTT | CASIFDSNNQPQHF
- | TRBD2 | TRBJ2-2 | TRBV6-1 | TGTGCCAGCAGTGACGGGACTAGCGGGAGAGAGAACACCGGGGAGCTGTTTTTT | CASSDGTSGRENTGELFF
- | - | TRBJ2-7 | TRBV5-1 | TGCGCCAGCAGCTTGGGTTACGAGCAGTACTTC | CASSLGYEQYF
- | TRBD2 | TRBJ2-3 | TRBV29-1 | TGCAGCGTTCACGGGACTAGATCTGATACGCAGTATTTT | CSVHGTRSDTQYF
few | - | TRBJ2-4 | TRBV4-1 | TGCGCCAGCAGCCAGGGGGCGGTTCCAGGTCGGGTAGCCAAAAACATTCAGTACTTC | CASSQGAVPGRVAKNIQYF
- | TRBD1 | TRBJ2-1 | TRBV5-1 | TGCGCCAGCAGCTTGGGGATAGGGGGCTGGGACAATGAGCAGTTCTTC | CASSLGIGGWDNEQFF
- | - | TRBJ2-7 | TRBV6-5 | TGTGCCAGCAGCCCCCCCGGGACGGTCTCCGGGGAGCAGTACTTC | CASSPPGTVSGEQYF
- | - | TRBJ1-1 | TRBV29-1 | TGCAGCGCCCCGGGAAGGACTGAAGCTTTCTTT | CSAPGRTEAFF
- | - | TRBJ2-7 | TRBV30 | TGTGCCTGGGGGTCGGGACAAGTCTACGAGCAGTACTTC | CAWGSGQVYEQYF
once | TRBD1 | TRBJ1-3 | TRBV6-5 | TGTGCCAGCACCGACCCCCGGGACAGTTACACCATATATTTT | CASTDPRDSYTIYF
- | - | TRBJ2-2 | TRBV6-6 | TGTGCCAGCAGTTACTCGACTGGGGAGCTGTTTTTT | CASSYSTGELFF
- | - | TRBJ2-7 | TRBV29-1 | TGCAGCGTTGTGGGTCTCCTGAGCTCCTACGAGCAGTACTTC | CSVVGLLSSYEQYF
- | - | TRBJ2-6 | TRBV2 | TGTGCCAGCGAGGGGGAGGCCTCTGGGGCCAACGTCCTGACTTTC | CASEGEASGANVLTF
- | - | TRBJ2-7 | TRBV10-3 | TGTGCCATCAGTGAGTCAGGAACCAGGTCCTACGAGCAGTACTTC | CAISESGTRSYEQYF
- | - | TRBJ2-7 | TRBV19 | TGTGCCAGTAGTTCGGGGGCTAGCGGCACCTACGAGCAGTACTTC | CASSSGASGTYEQYF
many | - | TRBJ2-7 | TRBV7-6 | TGTGCCAGCAGCAAAGCAGGGGATTTGTCGTACGAGCAGTACTTC | CASSKAGDLSYEQYF
- | TRBD1 | TRBJ2-3 | TRBV5-1 | TGCGCCAGCAGCATAGAGACAGGGGGGCAAACAGATACGCAGTATTTT | CASSIETGGQTDTQYF